This T cell receptor beta chain was captured by sequencing in a study of cytomegalovirus exposure and HLA in healthy donors. It was with 60 Vbeta and 13 Jbeta primers that the PCR ran. Assay: immunoSEQ multiplex PCR; the TCRdb copy retains only in-frame clones and omits some. This table has some 110,000 clones, just over 65% appearing once. Study results and caveats: Cytomegalovirus-associated status was assigned to 164 TCR beta chains.

Points on this clone: Its matching antigen is unknown.

The receptor's source is a man between 18 and 29 years old in good health and CMV-seronegative. Input material: PBMCs.

This CDR3 reads CASSLQSGANVLTF. CDR3 DNA sequence: TGTGCCAGCAGCTTACAGTCTGGGGCCAACGTCCTGACTTTC. This chain joins TRBV7-2 and TRBJ2-6; D is ambiguous. The ends were cut back, 2 bases at V and 1 base at J, with 3 bases in the middle. The CDR3 has 14 amino acids. The germline CDR1 and CDR2 sequences are SGHTA and FQGNSA.